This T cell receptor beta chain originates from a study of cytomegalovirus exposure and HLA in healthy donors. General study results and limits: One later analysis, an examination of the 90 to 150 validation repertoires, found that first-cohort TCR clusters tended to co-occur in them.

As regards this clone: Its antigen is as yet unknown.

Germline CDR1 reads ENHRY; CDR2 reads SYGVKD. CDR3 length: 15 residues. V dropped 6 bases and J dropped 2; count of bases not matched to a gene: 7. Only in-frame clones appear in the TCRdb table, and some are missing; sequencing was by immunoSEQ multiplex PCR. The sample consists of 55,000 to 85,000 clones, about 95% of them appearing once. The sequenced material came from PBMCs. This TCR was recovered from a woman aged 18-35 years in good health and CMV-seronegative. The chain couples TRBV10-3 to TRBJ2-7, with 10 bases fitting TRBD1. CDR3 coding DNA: TGTGCCATCAGCGGCGGACAGGGGGTAACCTACGAGCAGTACTTC. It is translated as CAISGGQGVTYEQYF.